Each of the 20 T cell receptor beta chains below was sequenced from the same sample in a study of T cell responses to AZD1222 COVID-19 vaccine. Produced via immunoSEQ multiplex PCR; TCRdb's table is partial and in-frame only. The sample has about 150,000 clones; 90% are singletons. The source was peripheral blood, collected 28 days after the second AZD1222 dose. The receptors were sampled from an adult who received the AZD1222 COVID-19 vaccine.

The chain combines TRBV27 with TRBJ1-3, with 8 bases matching TRBD1. This CDR3 comprises 15 residues. The germline CDR1 and CDR2 sequences are MNHEY and SMNVEV (reference sequence). The J segment lost 4 bases and the V segment lost 6 bases, leaving 8 bases of the junction unmatched. Here the CDR3 DNA reads TGTGCCAGCAGCCCCAGGGGGCGACAAGGAAACACCATATATTTT. Translation gives CASSPRGRQGNTIYF.

This clone was seen a single time. The rearrangement links TRBV9 to TRBJ1-3; D call uncertain. Per the germline V gene, CDR1 is SGDLS and CDR2 is YYNGEE. This CDR3 region has 17 residues. Trimming took 4 bases from V and 2 from J, leaving 19 bases between them. The CDR3, as DNA: TGTGCCAGCAGCCCTCAGAGTAGGGTCTCCACTGGAAACACCATATATTTT. Translating gives CASSPQSRVSTGNTIYF. The entire variable domain, with the rest obtained from reference TRBV9 and TRBJ1-3, is as follows: DSGVTQTPKHLITATGQRVTLRCSPRSGDLSVYWYQQSLDQGLQFLIQYYNGEERAKGNILERFSAQQFPDLHSELNLSSLELGDSALYFCASSPQSRVSTGNTIYFGEGSWLTVV.

The chain has TRBV10-1 and TRBJ2-7, with 7 nucleotides matching TRBD1. The CDR3 spans 14 residues. CDR1 WNHNN and CDR2 SYGVQD come from the germline V gene (reference sequence). V shed 5 bases, J shed 2 bases, and the junction held 6 bases outside the gene matches. In DNA, the CDR3 is TGCGCCAGCAGTACCGGGACAGCGGCCTACGAGCAGTACTTC. Its translation is CASSTGTAAYEQYF.

The chain couples TRBV11-3 to TRBJ1-1; D is unresolved. The V end was cut by 1 base, the J end by 3 bases, with 12 bases between. The CDR3 has 15 amino acids. Germline CDR1 reads SGHNT; CDR2 reads YENEEA. CDR3: CASSLGGGRDTEAFF. The CDR3 region has the DNA TGTGCCAGCAGCTTAGGGGGAGGTCGGGACACTGAAGCTTTCTTT.

V is TRBV29-1 and J is TRBJ1-2; the match to TRBD1 covers 11 bases. Germline assignment: CDR1 SQVTM and CDR2 ANQGSEA. The CDR3 is 13 amino acids. Trimming took 7 bases from V and 14 from J; bases not matched to a gene: 15. CDR3 sequence reads: CSDRTGTGGTSTF. DNA for the CDR3: TGCAGCGACCGCACCGGGACAGGGGGAACTTCAACCTTC.

This clone appeared a few times. The chain links TRBV5-1 to TRBJ1-1; no reliable D call. Germline assignment: CDR1 SGHRS and CDR2 YFSETQ. Between the trimmed V and J ends, which lost 0 bases and 1 base, there was a span of 13 bases. This CDR3 has 16 amino acids. Written as DNA, the CDR3 is TGCGCCAGCAGCTTGGGCTTCGGCCAAAGGAACACTGAAGCTTTCTTT. Its protein is CASSLGFGQRNTEAFF.

Details on this clone: The junction shows a germline mismatch at one end, possibly a read error. V is TRBV27 and J is TRBJ2-2; 11 bases fit TRBD1. The V gene's germline CDR1 is MNHEY and CDR2 SMNVEV (reference sequence). The CDR3 is 16 amino acids. This CDR3 reads CARRRDRGGLTGELFF. CDR3 sequence (DNA): TGTGCCCGCAGGCGGGACAGGGGGGGACTTACGGGGGAGCTGTTTTTT.

This clone has only one observation. The chain is built from TRBV2 and TRBJ1-2, with D unclear. V lost 8 bases, J lost 2 bases, and 3 bases lay in between. Germline V gene lookup returns CDR1 SNHLY and CDR2 FYNNEI. The CDR3 is made up of 10 amino acids. This CDR3 is CASGNYGYTF. The CDR3, as DNA: TGTGCCAGCGGGAACTATGGCTACACCTTC.

The chain couples TRBV4-1 to TRBJ2-7, with 13 bases aligning to TRBD2. The CDR3 consists of 19 residues. The germline CDR1 and CDR2 sequences are MGHRA and YSYEKL. The J segment lost 3 bases and the V segment lost 4 bases, leaving 15 bases of the junction unmatched. This chain's CDR3 is CASSLSSTSGRTILYEQYF. CDR3 DNA sequence: TGCGCCAGCAGCCTTTCCTCGACTAGCGGGAGGACAATCCTCTACGAGCAGTACTTC.

This clone occurred a few times. The V and J genes are TRBV19 and TRBJ2-2, with 11 bases lining up with TRBD1. The CDR3 is made up of 16 amino acids. Looked up from germline, CDR1 is LNHDA and CDR2 is SQIVND (reference sequence). Unmatched junction bases numbered 6, after V lost 5 bases and J lost 4 bases. CDR3 residues: CASSPRTGGFTGELFF. Here the CDR3 DNA reads TGTGCCAGTAGTCCCCGGACAGGGGGCTTCACCGGGGAGCTGTTTTTT. The full variable domain, its missing parts supplied by reference TRBV19 and TRBJ2-2, is DGGITQSPKYLFRKEGQNVTLSCEQNLNHDAMYWYRQDPGQGLRLIYYSQIVNDFQKGDIAEGYSVSREKKESFPLTVTSAQKNPTAFYLCASSPRTGGFTGELFFGEGSRLTVL.

The chain joins TRBV12-3 or TRBV12-4 to TRBJ1-2; D remains ambiguous. The length of the CDR3 is 13 residues. V gave up 1 base and J gave up 5 bases, with 8 bases separating them. CDR3 sequence reads: CASSLVNDYGYTF. The DNA of the CDR3 is TGTGCCAGCAGTTTAGTTAATGATTATGGCTACACCTTC.

The V and J genes are TRBV6-1 and TRBJ1-5, with 8 bases identical to TRBD1. The CDR3 runs to 18 residues. The germline CDR1 and CDR2 sequences are MNHNS and SASEGT. J was trimmed by 0 bases and V by 4 bases; bases with no gene match: 11. DNA of the CDR3: TGTGCCAGCAGTGTCCGCGGGACAGGAAGCTATAGCAATCAGCCCCAGCATTTT. Encoded protein: CASSVRGTGSYSNQPQHF.

V gene TRBV6-2 or TRBV6-3 combines with J gene TRBJ1-2; 7 positions agree with TRBD1. Germline CDR1 and CDR2: MNHEY and SVGEGT. V dropped 5 bases and J dropped 2; count of bases not matched to a gene: 5. The CDR3 sequence is 14 residues long. Here the CDR3 DNA reads TGTGCCAGCAGTCCCTGGACAGGCAACTATGGCTACACCTTC. Amino acids: CASSPWTGNYGYTF.

The V and J genes are TRBV7-8 and TRBJ2-3; 15 nucleotides line up with TRBD2. Germline V gene data show CDR1 as SGHVS and CDR2 as FQNEAQ. The CDR3 contains 17 residues. J lost 1 base, V lost 9 bases, and 8 bases had no gene match. The CDR3 reads CASSSRTSGRGTDTQYF. In DNA form, the CDR3 reads TGTGCCAGTTCTTCACGGACTAGCGGGAGGGGCACAGATACGCAGTATTTT. The full variable domain, its missing parts supplied by reference TRBV7-8 and TRBJ2-3, is GAGVSQSPRYKVAKRGQDVALRCDPISGHVSLFWYQQALGQGPEFLTYFQNEAQLDKSGLPSDRFFAERPEGSVSTLKIQRTQQEDSAVYLCASSSRTSGRGTDTQYFGPGTRLTVL.

The chain employs TRBV5-4 and TRBJ2-3, with D perhaps matching TRBD2 (5 bases). In germline, CDR1 is SGHNT, CDR2 YYREEE (reference sequence). The CDR3 is 15 amino acids. V was shortened by 5 bases and J by 0 bases, with 13 bases between the two germline ends. The CDR3 spells CASSPEGSSTDTQYF. DNA of the CDR3: TGTGCCAGCAGTCCAGAGGGCTCCAGCACAGATACGCAGTATTTT.

V is TRBV9 and J is TRBJ2-1, with D uncertain. Germline V lookup: CDR1 SGDLS, CDR2 YYNGEE. The CDR3 loop spans 15 amino acids. V was cut by 0 bases and J by 2 bases, with 9 bases left in between. The CDR3 reads CASSVGVSPYNEQFF. The CDR3 DNA reads TGTGCCAGCAGCGTAGGGGTGAGCCCCTACAATGAGCAGTTCTTC.

The V and J genes are TRBV2 and TRBJ2-1; a possible D gene is TRBD2 (5 bases). The V and J ends lost 5 bases and 6 bases respectively, with 20 bases between them. Germline CDR1 reads SNHLY; CDR2 reads FYNNEI. This CDR3 spans 16 amino acids. The DNA of the CDR3 is TGTGCCAGCAGTAGCGTCCGGTCTCCTGGAGGCAATGAGCAGTTCTTC. Amino acids: CASSSVRSPGGNEQFF.

This sequence joins TRBV10-3 and TRBJ1-2; D possibly corresponds to TRBD1 (6 bases). V shed 6 bases and J shed 2 bases, with 16 bases lying between them. In germline, CDR1 is ENHRY, CDR2 SYGVKD. The CDR3 loop spans 15 amino acids. CDR3 region: CAIRGTGNQNYGYTF. CDR3 bases: TGTGCCATCAGGGGAACAGGGAATCAAAACTATGGCTACACCTTC.

V is TRBV2 and J is TRBJ1-6; D not resolved. Germline values: CDR1 SNHLY, CDR2 FYNNEI. The CDR3 length is 11 residues. V shed 6 bases and J shed 7 bases, with 4 bases lying between them. The CDR3 DNA reads as TGTGCCAGCAGCAAAAATTCACCCCTCCACTTT. It yields the protein CASSKNSPLHF.

This clone was found a few times. The chain recombines TRBV7-9 with TRBJ2-7; D is unclear. V gave up 1 base and J gave up 7 bases, with 11 bases separating them. The germline gives CDR1 SEHNR, CDR2 FQNEAQ (reference sequence). This CDR3 is 13 amino acids long. The CDR3 loop is CASSLVGVGEQYF. DNA of the CDR3: TGTGCCAGCAGCTTAGTTGGGGTGGGAGAGCAGTACTTC. The variable domain in full, completed from reference TRBV7-9 and TRBJ2-7, reads DTGVSQNPRHKITKRGQNVTFRCDPISEHNRLYWYRQTLGQGPEFLTYFQNEAQLEKSRLLSDRFSAERPKGSFSTLEIQRTEQGDSAMYLCASSLVGVGEQYFGPGTRLTVT.